Below, 10 T cell receptor beta chains from the same sample are listed, as sequenced in a study of T cell responses to AZD1222 COVID-19 vaccine. Produced via immunoSEQ multiplex PCR; TCRdb's table is partial and in-frame only. This table holds some 130,000 clones, about nine tenths found once. Here the sequenced sample was peripheral blood, taken on day 0 of AZD1222 vaccination. The receptors stem from an adult in good health.

This sequence joins TRBV7-2 and TRBJ1-5; maybe TRBD1 (6 bases). The CDR3 spans 17 residues. V was shortened by 1 base and J by 4 bases, with 17 bases between the two germline ends. Germline assignment: CDR1 SGHTA and CDR2 FQGNSA. The CDR3 loop is CASSLVGPGAGNQPQHF. CDR3 DNA sequence: TGTGCCAGCAGCTTAGTAGGCCCAGGGGCAGGGAATCAGCCCCAGCATTTT. Based on the CDR3 plus reference TRBV7-2 and TRBJ1-5, the full variable domain is GAGVSQSPSNKVTEKGKDVELRCDPISGHTALYWYRQSLGQGLEFLIYFQGNSAPDKSGLPSDRFSAERTGGSVSTLTIQRTQQEDSAVYLCASSLVGPGAGNQPQHFGDGTRLSIL.

The rearrangement joins TRBV4-3 to TRBJ1-1; D is undetermined. The germline CDR1 and CDR2 sequences are LGHNA and YSLEER. The CDR3 contains 14 residues. The ends were cut back, 4 bases at V and 5 bases at J, with 14 bases in the middle. The CDR3 DNA reads as TGCGCCAGCAGCCCCGGCAGGCTGGGGACTGAAGCTTTCTTT. It translates to CASSPGRLGTEAFF.

The genes are TRBV5-4 and TRBJ2-7; 10 nucleotides match TRBD1. Germline V CDR1 and CDR2: SGHNT, YYREEE (reference sequence). V was clipped by 4 bases and J by 3 bases; unmatched bases: 7. The CDR3 is made up of 15 amino acids. The CDR3 nucleotides are TGTGCCAGCAGCCCACGACAGGGGGCCGACTACGAGCAGTACTTC. Its translation: CASSPRQGADYEQYF.

This clone has only one observation. The chain joins TRBV19 to TRBJ2-3; 11 bases match TRBD2. Germline V CDR1 and CDR2: LNHDA, SQIVND (reference sequence). The CDR3 covers 15 residues. J lost 2 bases, V lost 5 bases, and 3 bases had no gene match. CDR3 bases: TGTGCCAGTAGTCGACTAGCGGGGACCACAGATACGCAGTATTTT. It specifies CASSRLAGTTDTQYF.

The chain carries TRBV4-1 and TRBJ2-5, with 7 bases matching TRBD1. Germline V gene lookup returns CDR1 MGHRA and CDR2 YSYEKL. This CDR3 is built from 13 residues. V shed 5 bases, J shed 4 bases, and the junction held 4 bases outside the gene matches. The CDR3 DNA sequence: TGCGCCAGCAGCTACTGGACAGGAGAGACCCAGTACTTC. Its translation: CASSYWTGETQYF.

This chain uses TRBV29-1 with TRBJ1-2; a possible D gene is TRBD1 (6 bases). CDR3 length equals 15 residues. Deletions cut 6 bases from V and 2 bases from J, with 19 bases between. CDR1 SQVTM and CDR2 ANQGSEA come from the germline V gene. The CDR3 DNA reads TGCAGCGTCGGGACGGACAGCCTCCTCAACTATGGCTACACCTTC. Its translation is CSVGTDSLLNYGYTF.

This clone was detected ten times or more. V gene TRBV7-9 combines with J gene TRBJ1-1; weak D call: TRBD1 (5 bases). This CDR3 is built from 13 residues. Trimming shortened V by 0 bases and J by 5 bases, and 7 bases separated the two germline ends. The germline V gene has CDR1 SEHNR and CDR2 FQNEAQ (reference sequence). The CDR3 region has the DNA TGTGCCAGCAGCTTAGCGGGGGAAACTGAAGCTTTCTTT. Its protein is CASSLAGETEAFF.

This chain uses TRBV4-1 with TRBJ2-3; perhaps D is TRBD1 or TRBD2 (5 bases each). CDR1 is MGHRA, CDR2 YSYEKL, per germline. V lost 5 bases to trimming and J lost 1 base, with 13 bases between them. The CDR3 has 15 residues. CDR3 nucleotides: TGCGCCAGCAGCTCCCGTGGGGGAGGCACAGATACGCAGTATTTT. Translating it yields CASSSRGGGTDTQYF.

The rearrangement joins TRBV7-9 to TRBJ2-3; the D gene could be TRBD1 or TRBD2 (5 bases each). Germline CDR1 and CDR2: SEHNR and FQNEAQ (reference sequence). Trimming removed 4 bases from V and 2 bases from J, with 13 bases in between. This CDR3 contains 15 residues. The DNA for the CDR3 is TGTGCCAGCAGCTATACCGGGACGGACACAGATACGCAGTATTTT. It translates to CASSYTGTDTDTQYF.

The gene calls are TRBV2 and TRBJ1-2; TRBD1 agrees at 11 bases. The CDR3 is 14 residues long. Germline lookup yields CDR1 SNHLY and CDR2 FYNNEI. Trimming removed 6 bases from V and 4 bases from J; junction bases left unmatched: 4. CDR3 DNA: TGTGCCAGCAGGGGACAGGGGGAAATCTATGGCTACACCTTC. It encodes CASRGQGEIYGYTF.